The present TCR beta chain was sequenced within a study of STAT3 mutations in large granular lymphocyte leukemia. Study-level points and caveats: At least one immunodominant TCR beta clonotype appeared in every T-cell large granular lymphocyte leukemia patient. Differing intervals and regimens complicate linking therapy response to clone burden.

Germline V gene sequence: CDR1 SGHTA, CDR2 FQGNSA. V lost 6 bases and J lost 2, with 16 bases in between. The CDR3 is 15 amino acids. A word on this clone: No antigen is known for it.

Average productive template count per sample was about 40,773. Clones were read by immunoSEQ multiplex PCR, and TCRdb kept only the in-frame ones, dropping some. The data hold around 26,000 clones, with about 94% observed a single time. The chain carries TRBV7-2 and TRBJ1-2, with a weak D call TRBD1 (5 bases). This clonotype was sampled from a middle-aged man with T-cell large granular lymphocyte leukemia. Some clones in this sample may be carry-over from other donors' samples. Input material: peripheral blood mononuclear cells. The CDR3 nucleotides read TGTGCCAGCAGTACATTTGAGGGGACCAACTATGGCTACACCTTC. Translating it yields CASSTFEGTNYGYTF.